These 3 T cell receptor beta chains were all obtained from the same sample, sequenced in a study of cytotoxic CD8 clonotypes in ibrutinib-treated CLL. Sequenced by immunoSEQ multiplex PCR; TCRdb stores in-frame clones only, minus some. In the table there are some 130,000 clones, roughly three quarters of which are singletons. Material: PBMCs, obtained after 24 months of ibrutinib treatment. Every receptor here comes from a human donor with chronic lymphocytic leukemia.

The chain employs TRBV7-3 and TRBJ1-2; no reliable D call. Trimming shortened V by 5 bases and J by 7 bases, and 17 bases separated the two germline ends. This CDR3 has 14 amino acids. CDR1 and CDR2 (germline): SGHTA, FQGTGA. The CDR3 sequence is CASSPGGTLGGYTF. The DNA of the CDR3 is TGTGCCAGCAGCCCCGGAGGCACCCTCGGTGGCTACACCTTC.

The V and J genes are TRBV7-2 and TRBJ2-5; D possibly corresponds to TRBD2 (5 bases). Germline values: CDR1 SGHTA, CDR2 FQGNSA. The CDR3 sequence is 13 residues long. Deletions cut 3 bases from V and 2 bases from J, with 7 bases between. The CDR3 spells CASSFPGQETQYF. The CDR3 DNA reads as TGTGCCAGCAGCTTCCCGGGACAAGAGACCCAGTACTTC.

Written as DNA, the CDR3 is TGTGCCAGCAGTTTATGGGAGGGGGGGACTGAAGCTTTCTTT. The encoded protein is CASSLWEGGTEAFF. The genes are TRBV6-1 and TRBJ1-1; D may be TRBD1 (6 bases). This CDR3 is built from 14 residues. The ends were cut back, 5 bases at V and 5 bases at J, with 15 bases in the middle. Germline CDR1 and CDR2: MNHNS and SASEGT.